This T cell receptor (beta chain) was captured by sequencing in a study of regulatory and conventional T cells in RAG deficiency (dated 2017 in TCRdb). In the study overall: The study used high-throughput TCR beta sequencing to compare repertoire diversity and composition of Treg, conventional CD4+ and CD8+ T cells between RAG-deficient patients and healthy controls. The paper as a whole reports these results and caveats: Markedly lower Shannon entropy and higher Simpson indices were observed in RAG-deficient patients than in control T-cell subpopulations. Sorted CD25-high CD127-low cells from Omenn syndrome patients may represent peripherally activated cells rather than bona fide Treg cells. Some T-cell subset analyses were not done for some subjects. In Omenn syndrome and CID/AS patients compared with controls, about 90-fold fewer unique TCR beta sequences were detected from Treg cells, versus roughly 9.4-fold fewer for other subsets. All patient T-cell subsets had shorter CDR3 lengths; Omenn syndrome patients showed >75% Treg-Tconv repertoire overlap at nucleotide and amino acid level.

Taken from the germline V gene, the CDR1 and CDR2 loops are SGHDN and FVKESK. Spanning cysteine to phenylalanine, the CDR3 consists of 15 amino acids. This entry keeps only the CDR3 DNA: 45 bases, framed from base 1. V is shortened by 1 base, J by 3 bases, and the region joining them spans 9 bases. Before genomic DNA was extracted, conventional CD4+ T cells were isolated from blood as CD25-low CD127-high cells. Eight or nine healthy control donors served as the comparison group for repertoire analyses. To note about this clone: It has no known antigen specificity. No much larger clonotype is one base removed from it; base qualities were not supplied.

Libraries were built with the immunoSEQ multiplex PCR assay. Rearranged TCR beta chain products were amplified from the genomic DNA of sorted T-cell subsets and were then sequenced. In the authors' own workflow: Shannon entropy and Simpson indices were used to measure how diverse the repertoire of productive TCR beta rearrangements was. Clonal expansion was assessed using the summed frequency of the 100 most abundant productive TCR beta clonotypes among total reads. A self-reactivity index based on amino acid usage at CDR3beta positions 6 and 7 was applied to the TRB repertoires. Two-way ANOVA was applied to the repertoire analyses, whereas Student t or Mann-Whitney tests were applied to the flow cytometric analyses. In its TCRdb copy, this immuneACCESS table keeps in-frame sequences only and misses some clones. Where compared with another copy, unresolved V genes explain less than half of these, and the others have no known cause. V and J calls and clone size are those listed in that table; D and trimming were worked out from the DNA. For this sample there are about 46,000 clones; 70% to 90% appear just once. The biggest ten clones account for 0.51% of the sample.

These data are also associated with another study on regulatory T cells. The second study's paper adds: The multiplex PCR relied on 52 forward TRBV primers and 13 reverse TRBJ primers, and amplification bias was corrected through assay-based and computational methods. Patient repertoires showed restricted unique TRB V-J pairs and skewed V and J gene usage, most marked in regulatory T cells. T-cell receptor beta repertoires of sorted regulatory, conventional CD4+ and CD8+ T cells were compared between CD3G-deficient patients and healthy controls. Ficoll density separation was used to isolate peripheral blood mononuclear cells. Rearranged TRB loci were amplified from genomic DNA by multiplex PCR within the immunoSEQ assay. TRB amplicons were sequenced using an Illumina HiSeq platform. Custom algorithms error-filtered the raw sequences and aligned them to reference gene sequences, after which the immunoSEQ online tools were used for analysis. Frequencies of productive and nonproductive TRB rearrangements were assessed among unique sequences as well as among total sequences. Group comparisons used t tests, Mann-Whitney tests or two-way ANOVA run in Prism software.

The rearranged segments are TRBV14 and TRBJ2-2, with the D gene not confidently named. The sequence was collected from a human donor in good health. The sample was CD4+ effector T cells sorted from blood. The DNA reads as follows: TGTGCCAGCAGCCAAGCAAAGGGTGACACCGGGGAGCTGTTTTTT. Translated, it gives CASSQAKGDTGELFF. With the portions outside the CDR3 filled from the reference TRBV14 and TRBJ2-2 genes, the complete variable region becomes EAGVTQFPSHSVIEKGQTVTLRCDPISGHDNLYWYRRVMGKEIKFLLHFVKESKQDESGMPNNRFLAERTGGTYSTLKVQPAELEDSGVYFCASSQAKGDTGELFFGEGSRLTVL.